The 16 T cell receptor beta chains listed next were all sequenced from one sample in a study of long-term antiretroviral therapy in people with HIV (dated 2022 in TCRdb). The immunoSEQ hsTCRB v3.0 assay was used at survey level resolution to sequence the TRB variable region. TCRdb retrieved this table from immuneACCESS and kept in-frame rearrangements only. Not all clones are present; in checked studies, unresolved V genes account for under half, and no reason is known for the remainder. The sample table records about 30,000 clones; about 95% of these occur just once. The ten largest clones take up approximately 8% of the sample. The sequencing used unsorted PBMCs, collected 6.3 years after starting antiretroviral therapy. The origin of the receptors is a man under 40 with HIV.

The chain joins TRBV9 to TRBJ2-2; no firm D call. The V gene's germline CDR1 is SGDLS and CDR2 YYNGEE. The CDR3 loop spans 15 amino acids. The V gene lost 3 bases and the J gene lost 4 bases, with 13 bases spanning the gap. CDR3 residues: CASSEPQKGTGELFF. DNA for the CDR3: TGTGCCAGCAGCGAGCCTCAGAAGGGCACCGGGGAGCTGTTTTTT.

The chain couples TRBV23-1 to TRBJ1-2, with D hard to call. TRBV23-1 qualifies as an ORF whose function is uncertain. Trimming cost V 2 bases and J 2 bases, with 0 bases left between them. The CDR3 totals 11 residues. CDR3 in amino acids: CASSQNYGYTF. In DNA, the CDR3 is TGCGCCAGCAGTCAAAACTATGGCTACACCTTC.

This chain joins TRBV9 and TRBJ1-1; no clear D gene. The CDR3 runs to 13 residues. Germline V lookup: CDR1 SGDLS, CDR2 YYNGEE. The V and J ends lost 0 bases and 7 bases respectively, with 10 bases between them. CDR3 sequence reads: CASSVAPGGEAFF. CDR3 DNA: TGTGCCAGCAGCGTAGCTCCCGGCGGTGAAGCTTTCTTT.

This chain joins TRBV7-9 and TRBJ2-5, with TRBD2 matching 7 bases. CDR1 SEHNR and CDR2 FQNEAQ come from the germline V gene (reference sequence). V was pared by 1 base and J by 4 bases, with 9 bases of the junction left unmatched. This CDR3 has 16 residues. The CDR3 here is CASSLDPSTSSETQYF. The CDR3 region has the DNA TGTGCCAGCAGCTTAGACCCCTCGACTAGCTCAGAGACCCAGTACTTC.

This sequence joins TRBV15 and TRBJ2-5; 9 bases fit TRBD2. V lost 2 bases, J lost 6 bases, and 7 bases stayed unmatched. CDR3 size: 15 residues. Germline-derived CDR1 and CDR2 are LNHNV and YYDKDF (reference sequence). CDR3 residues: CATSRPLAGTKTQYF. CDR3 DNA sequence: TGTGCCACCAGCAGACCCCTAGCGGGAACAAAGACCCAGTACTTC.

J is TRBJ2-1 and V is TRBV7-9, with 9 bases lining up with TRBD1. V lost 5 bases and J lost 3; bases outside the gene matches: 2. CDR1 SEHNR and CDR2 FQNEAQ come from the germline V gene (reference sequence). The CDR3 spans 14 residues. The chain's CDR3 is CASSPGQGYNEQFF. DNA for the CDR3: TGTGCCAGCAGCCCGGGACAGGGCTACAATGAGCAGTTCTTC. Looking up the rest from reference TRBV7-9 and TRBJ2-1 gives the full variable domain: DTGVSQNPRHKITKRGQNVTFRCDPISEHNRLYWYRQTLGQGPEFLTYFQNEAQLEKSRLLSDRFSAERPKGSFSTLEIQRTEQGDSAMYLCASSPGQGYNEQFFGPGTRLTVL.

The V and J genes are TRBV27 and TRBJ2-1, with D perhaps given as TRBD1 or TRBD2 (6 bases each). The CDR3 runs to 16 residues. Germline V gives CDR1 MNHEY, CDR2 SMNVEV (reference sequence). V was cut by 7 bases and J by 3 bases, with 19 bases left in between. The CDR3: CASTLSNGGLYNEQFF. DNA of the CDR3: TGTGCCAGCACTCTAAGCAACGGGGGCCTCTACAATGAGCAGTTCTTC.

The CDR3 is CASADSGQISEQFF. CDR3 nucleotides: TGTGCTAGTGCCGATTCCGGACAGATTAGTGAGCAGTTCTTC. V gene TRBV12-5 combines with J gene TRBJ2-1; perhaps TRBD1 as D (6 bases). The CDR3 has 14 residues. The germline CDR1 and CDR2 sequences are LGHNT and FRNRAP. V shed 7 bases and J shed 9 bases, with 19 bases lying between them.

This chain links TRBV14 with TRBJ2-5; possible D gene TRBD1, 6 bases. Trimming shortened V by 10 bases and J by 2 bases, and 20 bases separated the two germline ends. The CDR3 totals 15 residues. CDR1 is SGHDN and CDR2 is FVKESK in the germline V gene. CDR3 sequence: CATLRWGHQQETQYF. For the CDR3, the DNA is TGTGCCACTCTACGGTGGGGACACCAACAAGAGACCCAGTACTTC.

The chain joins TRBV7-9 to TRBJ1-1, with D possibly TRBD1 on 5 matching bases. There are 13 residues in the CDR3. The ends were cut back, 3 bases at V and 2 bases at J, with 7 bases in the middle. The germline V gene encodes CDR1 SEHNR and CDR2 FQNEAQ (reference sequence). The CDR3 region is CASSFTGNTEAFF. The CDR3 region has the DNA TGTGCCAGCAGCTTTACAGGAAACACTGAAGCTTTCTTT.

This rearrangement joins TRBV30 to TRBJ2-1; 7 nucleotides align to TRBD1. V was pared by 0 bases and J by 0 bases, with 11 bases of the junction left unmatched. Germline assignment: CDR1 GTSNPN and CDR2 SVGIG (reference sequence). The CDR3 is 18 residues long. CDR3 loop: CAWSVLRWDRSSYNEQFF. The CDR3 DNA follows: TGTGCCTGGAGTGTACTTCGTTGGGACAGAAGCTCCTACAATGAGCAGTTCTTC.

In DNA, the CDR3 is TGTGCCAGCAGTTACTCGAGGGACACCCTCTCCTACGAGCAGTACTTC. This translates into CASSYSRDTLSYEQYF. The rearrangement joins TRBV6-5 to TRBJ2-5, with a weak D call TRBD1 (6 bases). The DNA matches TRBJ2-7 better at its end, which makes the J call doubtful. This CDR3 region has 16 residues. Germline V gene data show CDR1 as MNHEY and CDR2 as SVGAGI.

This chain links TRBV4-3 with TRBJ2-1; 9 positions agree with TRBD2. Germline loops: CDR1 LGHNA, CDR2 YSLEER. V shed 3 bases and J 6 bases; nucleotides not matched to a gene: 6. CDR3 size: 15 residues. The CDR3 here is CASSQTSGAPNEQFF. The CDR3 DNA sequence: TGCGCCAGCAGCCAGACTAGCGGCGCTCCCAATGAGCAGTTCTTC.

This sequence joins TRBV11-2 and TRBJ1-3; no reliable D call. CDR3 size: 12 residues. V dropped 5 bases and J dropped 4 bases, with 6 bases sitting between them. Germline V gene sequence: CDR1 SGHAT, CDR2 FQNNGV. The CDR3 coding sequence is TGTGCCAGCAGCCTGTCAGGAAACACCATATATTTT. This sequence encodes CASSLSGNTIYF.

The chain couples TRBV19 to TRBJ2-3, with TRBD2 matching 15 bases. This CDR3 has 16 residues. Germline V gives CDR1 LNHDA, CDR2 SQIVND (reference sequence). Trimming removed 5 bases from V and 1 base from J; junction bases left unmatched: 1. CDR3 sequence reads: CASSWTSGGGTDTQYF. The CDR3 DNA reads TGTGCCAGTAGTTGGACTAGCGGGGGGGGCACAGATACGCAGTATTTT.

This rearrangement joins TRBV19 to TRBJ2-7, with 7 bases fitting TRBD1. With 5 bases clipped from V and 1 base from J, the junction kept 8 bases outside the gene matches. The CDR3 consists of 15 residues. In germline, CDR1 is LNHDA, CDR2 SQIVND (reference sequence). In nucleotides, the CDR3 is TGTGCCAGTAGTCCGGGACAGACCTTTTCCTACGAGCAGTACTTC. Protein product: CASSPGQTFSYEQYF.